This entry describes one T cell receptor (beta chain). Authors' processing steps: Reference gene primer amplification gave nucleated cell count estimates. Clones were read by immunoSEQ multiplex PCR, and TCRdb kept only the in-frame ones, dropping some. D and trimming come from the DNA, and the V and J calls and clone size come from that table. The sample has approximately 240,000 clones, around nine tenths seen once. This entry comes from a study of blood T cell repertoires in COVID-19. Study-level background: There were acute and convalescent COVID-19 samples, and they came from the United States, Italy and Spain.

Sequencing was done on a sample of peripheral blood. The TCR originated in a woman aged 40 to 49 who had recovered from COVID-19.

CDR3 sequence: CASSLVYSSNSPLHF. CDR3 coding DNA: TGTGCCAGCAGCTTAGTTTACTCTAGTAATTCACCCCTCCACTTT. The chain employs TRBV7-9 and TRBJ1-6; D remains ambiguous. The CDR3 sequence is 15 residues long. V was trimmed by 1 base and J by 6 bases, leaving 10 bases between them. Germline V CDR1 and CDR2: SEHNR, FQNEAQ (reference sequence).